Reported below is one TCR beta chain. This sample was included in a study of identical twins' blood T cells. TCRdb ran MiXCR on the 5' RACE reads and lists one entry per CDR3 protein. Of 400,000 or so distinct CDR3 sequences in the sample, approximately 30% were seen once. The length of the CDR3 is 14 residues. From germline, CDR1 is MNHEY and CDR2 SVGAGI. Unmatched junction bases numbered 12, after V lost 6 bases and J lost 9 bases. V and J are TRBV6-5 and TRBJ1-2; 8 nucleotides match TRBD1. The specimen was PBMCs. This receptor was obtained from a woman between 18 and 50 years old in good health. CDR3 loop: CASSPDGQGLSYTF. DNA of the CDR3: TGTGCCAGCAGCCCGGACGGACAGGGTCTGAGCTACACCTTC.